This entry lists 10 T cell receptor beta chains sequenced from one sample in a study of human thymus T cells. Thymus specimens were resections from corrective heart surgery. The assay was immunoSEQ multiplex PCR, and TCRdb's table has in-frame clones only and misses some. The repertoire holds roughly 130,000 clones, with around 94% as singletons. Sequencing was performed on thymus tissue. The receptors were gathered from a boy under three years old with a congenital heart defect but otherwise immunologically healthy.

The rearrangement links TRBV6-1 to TRBJ2-3; weak D call: TRBD1 (5 bases). The V gene lost 7 bases and the J gene lost 0 bases, with 11 bases spanning the gap. The CDR3 length is 14 residues. Germline V gives CDR1 MNHNS, CDR2 SASEGT. The CDR3 DNA reads as TGTGCCAGCATGGGGCAGCCAAGCACAGATACGCAGTATTTT. Amino acids: CASMGQPSTDTQYF.

The rearrangement joins TRBV4-1 to TRBJ2-2; tentative D call: TRBD1 (5 bases). The CDR3 covers 18 residues. The V end lost 3 bases, the J end lost 1 base, and 18 bases lay between the germline ends. Germline V gene data show CDR1 as MGHRA and CDR2 as YSYEKL. The CDR3: CASSHRQTNSKNTGELFF. CDR3 bases: TGCGCCAGCAGCCATAGACAGACAAACTCCAAGAACACCGGGGAGCTGTTTTTT.

V is TRBV27 and J is TRBJ2-3; no definite D call. Looked up from germline, CDR1 is MNHEY and CDR2 is SMNVEV (reference sequence). The CDR3 is 14 residues long. V was clipped by 2 bases and J by 1 base, with 7 bases between them. CDR3 sequence reads: CASSLQGCTDTQYF. CDR3 coding DNA: TGTGCCAGCAGTTTACAAGGATGCACAGATACGCAGTATTTT.

The J gene is TRBJ2-3, the V gene TRBV6-5, with D hard to call. V shed 0 bases and J shed 0 bases, with 10 bases lying between them. The CDR3 covers 16 residues. CDR1 and CDR2 (germline): MNHEY, SVGAGI. CDR3 region: CASSYSIRSSTDTQYF. The CDR3 bases are TGTGCCAGCAGTTACTCGATCCGGTCTAGCACAGATACGCAGTATTTT.

This sequence joins TRBV21-1 and TRBJ1-6. TRBV21-1 is classified as a pseudogene. The CDR3 has 18 amino acids. The CDR3 spells CASSKARPLSSYNSPLHF. Here the CDR3 DNA reads TGTGCCAGCAGCAAAGCGCGGCCCTTAAGCTCCTATAATTCACCCCTCCACTTT.

The sample holds one count of this clone. The V gene is TRBV6-1, the J gene TRBJ2-3; maybe TRBD2 (6 bases). CDR1 and CDR2 from the germline V gene are MNHNS and SASEGT. V was trimmed by 3 bases and J by 0 bases, leaving 13 bases between them. The CDR3 has 16 amino acids. The CDR3 DNA follows: TGTGCCAGCAGTGAGTATGGGCGGGGAAGCACAGATACGCAGTATTTT. Its protein product is CASSEYGRGSTDTQYF.

For this clone: This specimen includes other DNA sequences encoding the same CDR3. V usage is TRBV28 and J usage is TRBJ1-6; no definite D call. The V end lost 3 bases, the J end lost 9 bases, and 3 bases lay between the germline ends. From germline, CDR1 is MDHEN and CDR2 SYDVKM. The CDR3 runs 11 residues. This CDR3 reads CASSFGSPLHF. For the CDR3, the DNA is TGTGCCAGCAGTTTTGGTTCACCCCTCCACTTT.

The V gene is TRBV30, the J gene TRBJ2-3; D is tentatively TRBD1 or TRBD2 (6 bases each). V was shortened by 7 bases and J by 2 bases, with 16 bases between the two germline ends. CDR3 length: 14 residues. Germline CDR1 and CDR2: GTSNPN and SVGIG (reference sequence). This CDR3 reads CALHGGSVTDTQYF. For the CDR3, the DNA is TGTGCCTTACACGGGGGCTCTGTCACAGATACGCAGTATTTT.

The J gene is TRBJ2-3, the V gene TRBV5-4; the match to TRBD2 covers 8 bases. Germline CDR1 is SGHNT and CDR2 is YYREEE (reference sequence). The CDR3 totals 15 residues. The V segment lost 2 bases and the J segment 4 bases; nucleotides outside the gene matches: 6. This chain's CDR3 is CASSLPGLEPDTQYF. CDR3 coding DNA: TGTGCCAGCAGCTTACCGGGACTAGAGCCAGATACGCAGTATTTT. The full variable domain, rest sourced from reference TRBV5-4 and TRBJ2-3, is ETGVTQSPTHLIKTRGQQVTLRCSSQSGHNTVSWYQQALGQGPQFIFQYYREEENGRGNFPPRFSGLQFPNYSSELNVNALELDDSALYLCASSLPGLEPDTQYFGPGTRLTVL.

The genes are TRBV9 and TRBJ1-2; D remains unclear. The germline V gene encodes CDR1 SGDLS and CDR2 YYNGEE. V was shortened by 0 bases and J by 2 bases, with 11 bases between the two germline ends. This CDR3 has 15 residues. The chain's CDR3 is CASSVDPLLNYGYTF. The DNA for the CDR3 is TGTGCCAGCAGCGTAGACCCGCTGCTCAACTATGGCTACACCTTC.